A single sample gave rise to the 6 T cell receptor beta chains below, sequenced in a study of CD8 T cells in Susac syndrome. The authors reverse transcribed roughly 0.5 to 1 ug RNA with random hexamers. TCRdb re-analysed the immunoSEQ multiplex PCR reads in MiXCR, keeping a single row per CDR3 protein. Among roughly 120,000 distinct CDR3 sequences, about 95% were seen once, and the ten largest hold 0.065% to 0.09%. The sample was CD4+ T cells from PBMCs. Source of these receptors: a human donor in good health.

The V gene is TRBV29-1, the J gene TRBJ2-1; weak D call: TRBD1 (6 bases). Germline V gene sequence: CDR1 SQVTM, CDR2 ANQGSEA. The ends were cut back, 6 bases at V and 10 bases at J, with 13 bases in the middle. The CDR3 is 11 residues long. As DNA, the CDR3 is TGCAGCGTATCAGGGGCACCGGAGCAGTTCTTC. Its protein product is CSVSGAPEQFF.

V usage is TRBV5-4 and J usage is TRBJ2-1; 10 bases match TRBD1. Germline V gene lookup returns CDR1 SGHNT and CDR2 YYREEE (reference sequence). The CDR3 runs to 14 residues. The trim removed 1 base at V and 6 bases at J, leaving 1 base unmatched. The CDR3 nucleotides are TGTGCCAGCAGCTTGAGGGACAGGGGCAATGAGCAGTTCTTC. Amino acid sequence: CASSLRDRGNEQFF.

The CDR3 bases are TGTGCCAGCAGCGTTGGGAGCACAGATACGCAGTATTTT. This codes for CASSVGSTDTQYF. V is TRBV5-4 and J is TRBJ2-3; D is unresolved. CDR3 length: 13 amino acids. V was clipped by 4 bases and J by 0 bases, with 6 bases between them. Germline V gives CDR1 SGHNT, CDR2 YYREEE (reference sequence).

The rearrangement joins TRBV13 to TRBJ2-7; possibly TRBD2 for D (5 bases). Germline V CDR1 and CDR2: PRHDT, FYEKMQ (reference sequence). The germline V and J ends were trimmed by 5 bases and 3 bases, with 17 bases remaining between them. The CDR3 runs to 15 residues. The CDR3 DNA reads TGTGCCAGCAGCCCCGGAGGCACCGAACTCTACGAGCAGTACTTC. Amino acids: CASSPGGTELYEQYF.

Here the CDR3 reads CSAGTGSEQYF. The CDR3 DNA reads as TGCAGCGCCGGTACAGGATCCGAGCAGTACTTC. The chain uses TRBV29-1 and TRBJ2-7, with D tentatively TRBD1 (5 bases). Germline CDR1 is SQVTM and CDR2 is ANQGSEA. V lost 7 bases and J lost 6, with 13 bases in between. The CDR3 length is 11 residues.

This chain connects TRBV12-3 or TRBV12-4 to TRBJ2-7; 9 bases align to TRBD1. The CDR3 has 14 residues. The junction had 3 bases not matched to a gene; V was cut back by 5 bases and J by 1 base. Here the CDR3 reads CASSRQGGSYEQYF. Written as DNA, the CDR3 is TGTGCCAGCAGTAGACAGGGGGGATCCTACGAGCAGTACTTC.